This entry lists 29 T cell receptor beta chains sequenced from one sample in a study of cytotoxic CD8 clonotypes in ibrutinib-treated CLL. Data came from immunoSEQ multiplex PCR; TCRdb stores just in-frame clones and leaves some out. The profile shows 200,000 to 250,000 clones, roughly three quarters of them singletons. Here the sequenced sample was PBMCs, taken after 12 months of ibrutinib treatment. The receptors shown here come from a human donor with chronic lymphocytic leukemia.

This clone occurred a few times. The gene calls are TRBV5-1 and TRBJ1-1, with TRBD1 as a possible D gene (5 bases). Germline V gene data show CDR1 as SGHRS and CDR2 as YFSETQ. Trimming cost V 5 bases and J 1 base, with 9 bases left between them. The CDR3 extends over 13 amino acids. CDR3 protein: CASSIDRNTEAFF. The CDR3 region has the DNA TGCGCCAGCAGTATAGACAGGAACACTGAAGCTTTCTTT.

In this sample, this clone turned up a few times. V gene TRBV7-6 combines with J gene TRBJ2-1; 9 nucleotides line up with TRBD2. This CDR3 has 14 amino acids. Trimming at V came to 5 bases and at J to 5 bases, leaving 4 bases not matched to a gene. Germline CDR1 is SGHVS and CDR2 is FNYEAQ. In DNA form, the CDR3 reads TGTGCCAGCAGCACCGGGACTAGCAACAATGAGCAGTTCTTC. Translating it yields CASSTGTSNNEQFF.

The rearrangement links TRBV28 to TRBJ1-5; 7 bases match TRBD1. Germline V lookup: CDR1 MDHEN, CDR2 SYDVKM. V was clipped by 7 bases and J by 4 bases; unmatched bases: 4. The CDR3 contains 13 residues. For the CDR3, the DNA is TGTGCCAGCAAGGGACAGACTAATCAGCCCCAGCATTTT. This encodes CASKGQTNQPQHF.

The rearrangement joins TRBV5-1 to TRBJ1-2; D ambiguous. Germline CDR1 SGHRS, CDR2 YFSETQ. This CDR3 region has 17 residues. V lost 0 bases and J 1 base, leaving 16 bases between the germline ends. CDR3 nucleotides: TGCGCCAGCAGCTTGGATGGCCGGCCCATGAATAACTATGGCTACACCTTC. Translating it yields CASSLDGRPMNNYGYTF.

V and J are TRBV5-6 and TRBJ2-1; the D gene could be TRBD1 or TRBD2 (6 bases each). The CDR3 is 17 residues long. Germline V lookup: CDR1 SGHDT, CDR2 YYEEEE. V was pared by 4 bases and J by 7 bases, with 24 bases between. The CDR3 protein is CASSQAAYWGAQNEQFF. The CDR3 DNA sequence: TGTGCCAGCAGCCAGGCGGCATATTGGGGGGCCCAAAATGAGCAGTTCTTC.

The chain recombines TRBV27 with TRBJ1-2, with TRBD1 matching 9 bases. V shed 3 bases and J 8 bases; nucleotides not matched to a gene: 7. There are 14 residues in the CDR3. Germline CDR1 is MNHEY and CDR2 is SMNVEV (reference sequence). The CDR3 bases are TGTGCCAGCAGTTTTACAGGGGGCAGACGAGGCTACACCTTC. Translated: CASSFTGGRRGYTF.

The genes are TRBV5-1 and TRBJ1-1; 7 nucleotides align to TRBD1. The germline CDR1 and CDR2 sequences are SGHRS and YFSETQ. The CDR3 consists of 18 residues. V lost 2 bases, J lost 2 bases, and 15 bases stayed unmatched. DNA of the CDR3: TGCGCCAGCAGCTTAACCGGGACAGCGAACATCCTAAACACTGAAGCTTTCTTT. Protein product: CASSLTGTANILNTEAFF.

The rearrangement uses TRBV29-1 and TRBJ1-1; a weak D match, TRBD1 (6 bases). CDR3 length: 10 residues. The ends were cut back, 7 bases at V and 7 bases at J, with 10 bases in the middle. Germline CDR1 and CDR2: SQVTM and ANQGSEA. CDR3 nucleotide sequence: TGCAGCGACAGGGCTTTTGAAGCTTTCTTT. Translating it yields CSDRAFEAFF.

J is TRBJ1-5 and V is TRBV18, with D tentatively TRBD1 (6 bases). Germline V CDR1 and CDR2: KGHSH, LQKENI. Between the trimmed V and J ends, which lost 7 bases and 4 bases, there was a span of 11 bases. This CDR3 contains 13 residues. The CDR3 region has the DNA TGTGCCAGCTGCGGGACAAGTAATCAGCCCCAGCATTTT. Translating it yields CASCGTSNQPQHF.

This chain connects TRBV30 to TRBJ1-6; tentative D call: TRBD1 (6 bases). The ends were cut back, 8 bases at V and 0 bases at J, with 17 bases in the middle. The CDR3 is made up of 16 amino acids. CDR1 is GTSNPN and CDR2 is SVGIG in the germline V gene (reference sequence). For the CDR3, the DNA is TGTGCCGGAGAGGGGGGAGGTGGCTCCTATAATTCACCCCTCCACTTT. This codes for CAGEGGGGSYNSPLHF.

Of note for this clone: The junction differs from germline at one of its ends, possibly a read error. The chain carries TRBV14 and TRBJ1-3; 7 nucleotides match TRBD1. The CDR3 totals 15 residues. Germline V CDR1 and CDR2: SGHDN, FVKESK. CDR3 nucleotides: TGTGCCAGCAGACAAGGACAGGACTCTGGAAACACCATATATTTT. This codes for CASRQGQDSGNTIYF.

This clone was found a few times. The J gene is TRBJ1-5, the V gene TRBV2; D perhaps matches TRBD1 (6 bases). CDR3 length: 16 amino acids. V dropped 6 bases and J dropped 5 bases, with 20 bases sitting between them. CDR1 is SNHLY and CDR2 is FYNNEI in the germline V gene. The CDR3 DNA reads TGTGCCAGCAGGGATCCTGACAGGAGTCCAGATCAGCCCCAGCATTTT. Its protein product is CASRDPDRSPDQPQHF. The variable domain in full, with the rest retrieved from reference TRBV2 and TRBJ1-5, is EPEVTQTPSHQVTQMGQEVILRCVPISNHLYFYWYRQILGQKVEFLVSFYNNEISEKSEIFDDQFSVERPDGSNFTLKIRSTKLEDSAMYFCASRDPDRSPDQPQHFGDGTRLSIL.

The rearrangement links TRBV9 to TRBJ2-3; 10 nucleotides align to TRBD2. Germline assignment: CDR1 SGDLS and CDR2 YYNGEE. CDR3 length equals 15 residues. After removal of 7 bases from V and 2 bases from J, the junction contained 7 bases not matched to a gene. CDR3 in DNA: TGTGCCAGCGCGCGCCTAGCGGGGGCCACAGATACGCAGTATTTT. Amino acid sequence: CASARLAGATDTQYF.

The rearrangement joins TRBV11-2 to TRBJ1-1; 7 positions agree with TRBD1. Looked up from germline, CDR1 is SGHAT and CDR2 is FQNNGV. The CDR3 is 17 residues long. The V segment lost 2 bases and the J segment 1 base; nucleotides outside the gene matches: 10. The CDR3 region is CASSLPWTGLRNTEAFF. In DNA, the CDR3 is TGTGCCAGCAGCTTACCTTGGACAGGCCTCAGGAACACTGAAGCTTTCTTT. Looking up the rest from reference TRBV11-2 and TRBJ1-1 gives the full variable domain: EAGVAQSPRYKIIEKRQSVAFWCNPISGHATLYWYQQILGQGPKLLIQFQNNGVVDDSQLPKDRFSAERLKGVDSTLKIQPAKLEDSAVYLCASSLPWTGLRNTEAFFGQGTRLTVV.

This clone appeared a single time. J is TRBJ1-5 and V is TRBV11-2; 7 bases align to TRBD1. The CDR3 loop spans 15 amino acids. Germline CDR1 reads SGHAT; CDR2 reads FQNNGV. The J segment lost 1 base and the V segment lost 4 bases, leaving 4 bases of the junction unmatched. CDR3 bases: TGTGCCAGCAGCTACACGACAGGGAGCAATCAGCCCCAGCATTTT. It translates to CASSYTTGSNQPQHF.

About this clone itself: A junction boundary mismatches the germline segment, possibly from a read error. Within the sample, other DNA sequences also encode this same CDR3. The rearrangement links TRBV27 to TRBJ1-1; D perhaps matches TRBD1 (5 bases). The CDR3 is 15 residues long. CDR1 and CDR2 (germline): MNHEY, SMNVEV (reference sequence). The CDR3 reads CASSLSGRGNTEAFF. For the CDR3, the DNA is TGTGCCAGCAGTTTATCGGGGAGGGGTAACACTGAAGCCTTCTTT.

The chain recombines TRBV19 with TRBJ2-7, with 8 bases that match TRBD1. CDR3 length equals 15 residues. The germline V gene encodes CDR1 LNHDA and CDR2 SQIVND (reference sequence). Trimming at V came to 4 bases and at J to 2 bases, leaving 7 bases not matched to a gene. Here the CDR3 reads CASSNVGQGPYEQYF. CDR3 DNA: TGTGCCAGTAGTAACGTCGGACAGGGTCCCTACGAGCAGTACTTC.

V is TRBV11-2 and J is TRBJ2-3; TRBD2 matches at 12 bases. The CDR3 extends over 15 amino acids. The germline V gene encodes CDR1 SGHAT and CDR2 FQNNGV. The V and J ends lost 6 bases and 4 bases, in that order; junction bases with no gene match: 5. The CDR3 bases are TGTGCCAGCAGGATCCTAGCGGGAGGGCCAGATACGCAGTATTTT. This encodes CASRILAGGPDTQYF. The full variable domain, completed using reference TRBV11-2 and TRBJ2-3, is EAGVAQSPRYKIIEKRQSVAFWCNPISGHATLYWYQQILGQGPKLLIQFQNNGVVDDSQLPKDRFSAERLKGVDSTLKIQPAKLEDSAVYLCASRILAGGPDTQYFGPGTRLTVL.

This clone was detected once. This chain joins TRBV5-4 and TRBJ2-3, with unresolved D. This CDR3 is built from 16 residues. The V and J ends lost 4 bases and 1 base respectively, with 16 bases between them. Germline assignment: CDR1 SGHNT and CDR2 YYREEE (reference sequence). CDR3 coding DNA: TGTGCCAGCAGCCCCCGGGTGGTTGTGGGCACAGATACGCAGTATTTT. This gives the protein CASSPRVVVGTDTQYF.

This clone was detected ten times or more. The V call is TRBV6-1, the J call TRBJ2-1; weak D call: TRBD1 (5 bases). The length of the CDR3 is 12 residues. Germline CDR1 MNHNS, CDR2 SASEGT. Trimming stripped 11 bases from V and 4 bases from J, with 12 bases between. The CDR3 loop reads CALKGVYNEQFF. For the CDR3, the DNA is TGTGCCCTCAAAGGGGTTTACAATGAGCAGTTCTTC.

The V and J genes are TRBV9 and TRBJ1-5; 10 positions match TRBD1. This CDR3 contains 16 residues. In germline, CDR1 is SGDLS, CDR2 YYNGEE. J lost 6 bases, V lost 3 bases, and 9 bases had no gene match. For the CDR3, the DNA is TGTGCCAGCAGCGCGGGAGGGACAGGGGCAGGTCAGCCCCAGCATTTT. The encoded protein is CASSAGGTGAGQPQHF.

V and J are TRBV19 and TRBJ2-2, with 7 positions matching TRBD1. Germline trimming cut 8 bases from V and 5 bases from J; bases unmatched to any gene: 11. The germline V gene encodes CDR1 LNHDA and CDR2 SQIVND (reference sequence). This CDR3 has 15 amino acids. CDR3: CASGFRQGNTGELFF. The CDR3 coding sequence is TGTGCCAGTGGGTTTCGACAGGGCAATACCGGGGAGCTGTTTTTT.

The chain combines TRBV7-6 with TRBJ2-5; D call uncertain. The CDR3 is made up of 13 amino acids. Germline V gives CDR1 SGHVS, CDR2 FNYEAQ. V shed 3 bases and J shed 1 base, with 6 bases lying between them. CDR3 amino acids: CASSFMLQETQYF. The CDR3 region has the DNA TGTGCCAGCAGCTTTATGCTCCAAGAGACCCAGTACTTC.

V is TRBV2 and J is TRBJ1-2; 8 positions match TRBD1. The germline V gene has CDR1 SNHLY and CDR2 FYNNEI. The J segment lost 5 bases and the V segment lost 6 bases, leaving 8 bases of the junction unmatched. This CDR3 region has 14 residues. The CDR3 coding sequence is TGTGCCAGCAGGCGGACAGGGCCCCAATATGGCTACACCTTC. Amino acids: CASRRTGPQYGYTF.

This rearrangement joins TRBV9 to TRBJ2-3, with D unclear. The CDR3 is made up of 14 amino acids. V lost 0 bases, J lost 6 bases, and 11 bases lay in between. CDR1 is SGDLS and CDR2 is YYNGEE in the germline V gene. Here the CDR3 reads CASSVDGDLDTQYF. Written as DNA, the CDR3 is TGTGCCAGCAGCGTAGATGGGGATTTGGATACGCAGTATTTT.

This clone was seen a few times. The chain is built from TRBV6-6 and TRBJ2-3, with 8 positions matching TRBD2. Unmatched junction bases numbered 6, after V lost 4 bases and J lost 3 bases. The CDR3 is 15 amino acids. CDR1 and CDR2 (germline): MNHNY, SVGAGI (reference sequence). The DNA for the CDR3 is TGTGCCAGCAGTTTGATAGCGGGGACAACAGATACGCAGTATTTT. Encoded protein: CASSLIAGTTDTQYF.

V and J are TRBV5-6 and TRBJ2-3; D is possibly TRBD1 (6 bases). Germline loops: CDR1 SGHDT, CDR2 YYEEEE. V gave up 0 bases and J gave up 1 base, with 21 bases separating them. The CDR3 length is 19 residues. CDR3 nucleotides: TGTGCCAGCAGCTTGGCCTCGCAGGGGACAATAGTTGGCACAGATACGCAGTATTTT. Its protein product is CASSLASQGTIVGTDTQYF.

This sequence joins TRBV6-5 and TRBJ2-7; TRBD1 or TRBD2 may be the D gene (5 bases each). Trimming cost V 0 bases and J 7 bases, with 19 bases left between them. Germline loops: CDR1 MNHEY, CDR2 SVGAGI. This CDR3 region has 16 residues. The CDR3 DNA is TGTGCCAGCAGTTACTCTCCGGCAGGGAGCCGAGAGGAGCAGTACTTC. Translating it yields CASSYSPAGSREEQYF.

The count of this clone is one. The chain uses TRBV6-4 and TRBJ1-5; 7 bases line up with TRBD1. The CDR3 is 15 amino acids. V was pared by 6 bases and J by 1 base, with 6 bases of the junction left unmatched. Germline values: CDR1 MRHNA, CDR2 SNTAGT. The CDR3 DNA reads as TGTGCCAGCAGCTTAGGACAGGCAAGCAATCAGCCCCAGCATTTT. This codes for CASSLGQASNQPQHF.